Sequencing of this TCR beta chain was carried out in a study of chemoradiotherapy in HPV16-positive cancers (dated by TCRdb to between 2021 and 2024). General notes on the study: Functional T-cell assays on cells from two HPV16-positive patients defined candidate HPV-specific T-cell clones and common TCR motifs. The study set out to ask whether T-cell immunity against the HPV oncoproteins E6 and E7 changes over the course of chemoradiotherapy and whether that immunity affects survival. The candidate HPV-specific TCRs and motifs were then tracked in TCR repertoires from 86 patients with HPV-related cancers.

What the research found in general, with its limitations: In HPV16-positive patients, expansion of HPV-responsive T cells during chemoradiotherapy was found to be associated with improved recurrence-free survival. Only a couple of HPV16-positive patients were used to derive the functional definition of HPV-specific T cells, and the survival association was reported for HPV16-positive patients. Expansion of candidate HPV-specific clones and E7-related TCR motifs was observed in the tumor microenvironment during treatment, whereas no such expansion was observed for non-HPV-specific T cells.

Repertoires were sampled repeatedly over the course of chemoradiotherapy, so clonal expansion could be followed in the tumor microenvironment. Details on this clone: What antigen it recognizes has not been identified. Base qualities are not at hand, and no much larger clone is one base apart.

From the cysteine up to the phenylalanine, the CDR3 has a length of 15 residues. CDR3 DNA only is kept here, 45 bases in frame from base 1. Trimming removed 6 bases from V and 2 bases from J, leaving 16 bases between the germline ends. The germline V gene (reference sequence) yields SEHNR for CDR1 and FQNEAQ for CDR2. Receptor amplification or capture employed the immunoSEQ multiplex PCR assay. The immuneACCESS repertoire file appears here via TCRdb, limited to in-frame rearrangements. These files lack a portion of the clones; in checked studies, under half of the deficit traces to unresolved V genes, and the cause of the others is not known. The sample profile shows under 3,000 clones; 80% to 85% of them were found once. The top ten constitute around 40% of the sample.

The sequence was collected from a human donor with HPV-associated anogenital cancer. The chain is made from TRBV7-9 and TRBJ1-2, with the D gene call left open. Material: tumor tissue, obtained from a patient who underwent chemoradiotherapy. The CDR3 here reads CASRKTGHNNYGYTF. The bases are TGTGCCAGCAGGAAAACCGGGCATAACAACTATGGCTACACCTTC.